What follows describes a single T cell receptor (beta chain). Every donor was a Caucasian adult from Nashville, Tennessee. Germline CDR1 SGDLS, CDR2 YYNGEE. V dropped 0 bases and J dropped 0; count of bases not matched to a gene: 3. The CDR3 has 17 residues. This sample was included in a study of shared clonotypes between healthy human individuals. Only in-frame clones appear in the TCRdb table, and some are missing; sequencing was by immunoSEQ multiplex PCR. The table records approximately 2.5 million clones, approximately 90% of them present only once. This chain joins TRBV9 and TRBJ2-6; 7 bases align to TRBD2. This TCR was recovered from a man between 18 and 35 years old in good health. Sequencing was done on a sample of naive CD4+ T cells sorted from blood. As to subset: CD45RA+ positively selected. The CDR3 spells CASSVVSGGSGANVLTF. For the CDR3, the DNA is TGTGCCAGCAGCGTAGTCTCGGGGGGCTCTGGGGCCAACGTCCTGACTTTC. The complete variable domain, with remaining parts taken from reference TRBV9 and TRBJ2-6, reads DSGVTQTPKHLITATGQRVTLRCSPRSGDLSVYWYQQSLDQGLQFLIQYYNGEERAKGNILERFSAQQFPDLHSELNLSSLELGDSALYFCASSVVSGGSGANVLTFGAGSRLTVL.